The T cell receptor beta chain under discussion was sequenced for a study of a mutant IDH1 vaccine in newly diagnosed glioma. Study details: In weeks 1, 3, 5, 7, 11, 15, 19 and 23, patients were immunized, eight times in all. Following radiotherapy alone, or alongside temozolomide cycles, vaccination was started after an interval of 4-6 weeks. Treated patients, about 60% male and approximately 38% female, averaged about 40 years of age.

Of note for this clone: The antigen is undetermined.

The CDR3 totals 11 residues. CDR1 and CDR2 (germline): SGHTA, FQGNSA. V lost 2 bases to trimming and J lost 3 bases, with 2 bases between them. Time point denoted: week 11, during vaccination. The investigators gave 300 ug of mutant IDH1 20-mer peptide in each vaccine dose, together with topical imiquimod. The donors had new WHO grade 3 or 4 astrocytomas; these were IDH1-mutant and ATRX-lost. Libraries were prepared by immunoSEQ multiplex PCR; TCRdb keeps only in-frame clonotypes and omits some of them. The sample records 40,000 or so clones, around 84% being singletons. Sample: PBMCs, taken from a glioma patient whose treatment included an IDH1 peptide vaccine. The genes are TRBV7-2 and TRBJ2-7; D remains ambiguous. This sequence was found in a man aged 35 to 55 with glioma. CDR3: CASSLYYEQYF. DNA of the CDR3: TGTGCCAGCAGCTTATACTACGAGCAGTACTTC.